Given below is one T cell receptor (beta chain) in context. This CDR3 has 16 residues. Trimming stripped 4 bases from V and 0 bases from J, with 13 bases between. Germline V CDR1 and CDR2: MDHEN, SYDVKM. These data come from a study of T cell responses to AZD1222 COVID-19 vaccine. TCRdb's copy holds only in-frame clones and misses some; the assay was immunoSEQ multiplex PCR. The sample has about 140,000 clones; about 88% are singletons. The V call is TRBV28, the J call TRBJ2-1, with no clear D. Source: peripheral blood, taken on day 0 of AZD1222 vaccination. The clonotype was recovered from an adult in good health. The DNA for the CDR3 is TGTGCCAGCAGTTCTCGGTTTGCCAGCTCCTACAATGAGCAGTTCTTC. Translation: CASSSRFASSYNEQFF.